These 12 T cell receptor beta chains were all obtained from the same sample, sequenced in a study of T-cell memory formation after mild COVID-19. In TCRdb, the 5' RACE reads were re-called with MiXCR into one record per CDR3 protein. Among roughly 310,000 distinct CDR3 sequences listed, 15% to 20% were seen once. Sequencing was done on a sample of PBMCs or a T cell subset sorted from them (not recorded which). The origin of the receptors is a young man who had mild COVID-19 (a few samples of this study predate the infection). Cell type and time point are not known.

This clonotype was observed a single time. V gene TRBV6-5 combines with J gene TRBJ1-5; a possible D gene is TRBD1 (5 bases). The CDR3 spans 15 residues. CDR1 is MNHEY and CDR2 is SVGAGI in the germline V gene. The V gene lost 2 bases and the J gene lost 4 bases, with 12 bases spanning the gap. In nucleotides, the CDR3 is TGTGCCAGCAGTTACGACAGCACACTTAATCAGCCCCAGCATTTT. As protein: CASSYDSTLNQPQHF.

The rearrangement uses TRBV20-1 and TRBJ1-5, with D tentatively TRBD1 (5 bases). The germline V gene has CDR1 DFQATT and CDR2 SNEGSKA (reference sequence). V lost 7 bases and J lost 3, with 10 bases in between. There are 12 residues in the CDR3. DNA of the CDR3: TGCAGTGGTCAGGGCTCCAATCAGCCCCAGCATTTT. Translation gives CSGQGSNQPQHF.

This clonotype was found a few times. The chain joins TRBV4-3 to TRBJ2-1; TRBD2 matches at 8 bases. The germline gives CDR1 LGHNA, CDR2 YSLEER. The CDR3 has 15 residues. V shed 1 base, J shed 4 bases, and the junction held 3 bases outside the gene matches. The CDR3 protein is CASSQASSGYNEQFF. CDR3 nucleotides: TGCGCCAGCAGCCAAGCTTCTAGCGGGTACAATGAGCAGTTCTTC.

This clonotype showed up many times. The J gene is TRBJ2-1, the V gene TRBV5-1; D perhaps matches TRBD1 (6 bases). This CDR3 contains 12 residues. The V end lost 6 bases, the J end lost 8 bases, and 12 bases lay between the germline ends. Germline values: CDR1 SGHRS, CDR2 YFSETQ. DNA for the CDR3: TGCGCCAGCATCGGCAGGGGAGATGAGCAGTTCTTC. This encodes CASIGRGDEQFF. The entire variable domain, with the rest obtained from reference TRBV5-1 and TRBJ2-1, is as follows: KAGVTQTPRYLIKTRGQQVTLSCSPISGHRSVSWYQQTPGQGLQFLFEYFSETQRNKGNFPGRFSGRQFSNSRSEMNVSTLELGDSALYLCASIGRGDEQFFGPGTRLTVL.

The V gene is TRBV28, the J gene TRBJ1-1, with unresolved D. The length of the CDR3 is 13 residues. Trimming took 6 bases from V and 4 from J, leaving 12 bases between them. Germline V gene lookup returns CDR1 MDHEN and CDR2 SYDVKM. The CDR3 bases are TGTGCCAGCAGATTGTGGTCGGGCACTGAAGCTTTCTTT. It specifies CASRLWSGTEAFF.

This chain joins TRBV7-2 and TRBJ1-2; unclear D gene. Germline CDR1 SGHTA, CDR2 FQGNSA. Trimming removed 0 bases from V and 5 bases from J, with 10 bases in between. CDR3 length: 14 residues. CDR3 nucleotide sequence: TGTGCCAGCAGCTTAGCGACGGGCGCTTATGGCTACACCTTC. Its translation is CASSLATGAYGYTF.

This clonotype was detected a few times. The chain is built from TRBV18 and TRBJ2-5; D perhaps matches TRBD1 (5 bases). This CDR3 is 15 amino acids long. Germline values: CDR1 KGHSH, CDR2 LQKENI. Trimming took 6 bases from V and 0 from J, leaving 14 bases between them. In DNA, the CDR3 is TGTGCCAGCTCCCCGCCTCCAGGGTACCAAGAGACCCAGTACTTC. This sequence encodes CASSPPPGYQETQYF.

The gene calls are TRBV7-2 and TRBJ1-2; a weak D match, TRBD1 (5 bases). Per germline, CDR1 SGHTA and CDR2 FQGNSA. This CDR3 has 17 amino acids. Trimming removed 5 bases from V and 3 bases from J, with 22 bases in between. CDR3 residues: CASSPGWGLSEYYGYTF. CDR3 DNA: TGTGCCAGCAGCCCCGGCTGGGGCTTGAGTGAATACTATGGCTACACCTTC.

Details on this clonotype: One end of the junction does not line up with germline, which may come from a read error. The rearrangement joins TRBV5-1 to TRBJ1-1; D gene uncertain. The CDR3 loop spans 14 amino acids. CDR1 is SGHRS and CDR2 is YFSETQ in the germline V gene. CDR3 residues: CASSLGVRNTEDFF. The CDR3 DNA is TGCGCCAGCAGCTTGGGGGTAAGGAACACTGAAGATTTCTTT.

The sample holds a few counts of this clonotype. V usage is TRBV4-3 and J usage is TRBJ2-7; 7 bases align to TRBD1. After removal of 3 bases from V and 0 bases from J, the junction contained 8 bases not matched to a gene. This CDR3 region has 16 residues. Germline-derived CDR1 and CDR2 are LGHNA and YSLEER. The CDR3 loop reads CASSQGEQGFSYEQYV. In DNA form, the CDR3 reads TGCGCCAGCAGCCAGGGGGAACAGGGGTTCTCCTACGAGCAGTACGTC.

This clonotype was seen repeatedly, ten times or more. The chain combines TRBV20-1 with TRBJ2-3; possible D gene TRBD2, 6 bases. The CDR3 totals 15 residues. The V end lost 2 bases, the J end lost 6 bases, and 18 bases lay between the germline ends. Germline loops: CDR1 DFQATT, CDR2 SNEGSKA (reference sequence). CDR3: CSARSSTGLVDTQYF. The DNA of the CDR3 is TGCAGTGCTAGATCCTCAACGGGACTTGTCGATACGCAGTATTTT.

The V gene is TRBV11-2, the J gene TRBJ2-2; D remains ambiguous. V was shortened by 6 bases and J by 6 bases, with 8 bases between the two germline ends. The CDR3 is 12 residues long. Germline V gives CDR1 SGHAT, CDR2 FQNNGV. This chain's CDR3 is CASRVIAGELFF. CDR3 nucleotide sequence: TGTGCCAGCAGGGTCATTGCCGGGGAGCTGTTTTTT.